A single sample is the source of the 10 T cell receptor beta chains below, sequenced in a study of CD8 T cells in ankylosing spondylitis. Whole-study findings and limits: Apparently characteristic of ankylosing spondylitis blood was a TCR beta motif (about eight highly homologous variants).

The antigens of these receptors remain unknown. Each CDR3 protein is one row after TCRdb ran MiXCR on the 5' RACE reads. The sample records under 550,000 distinct CDR3 sequences, around 26% being singletons. Source material: blood, either unsorted or a sorted T cell fraction (not recorded which). The receptors were sampled from a male donor with ankylosing spondylitis.

This clonotype was seen only a few times. CDR3 in amino acids: CASTLDRAYGYTF. The CDR3 DNA sequence: TGTGCCAGCACCCTAGACAGGGCCTATGGCTACACCTTC. This chain connects TRBV7-9 to TRBJ1-2; 7 nucleotides agree with TRBD1. J was trimmed by 4 bases and V by 7 bases; bases with no gene match: 6. Germline CDR1 is SEHNR and CDR2 is FQNEAQ (reference sequence). CDR3 length: 13 amino acids.

The genes are TRBV20-1 and TRBJ2-6; TRBD1 agrees at 7 bases. The CDR3 covers 15 residues. In germline, CDR1 is DFQATT, CDR2 SNEGSKA (reference sequence). Trimming removed 1 base from V and 2 bases from J; junction bases left unmatched: 2. Here the CDR3 DNA reads TGCAGTGCTAGAGCCGACAGGGCTGGGGCCAACGTCCTGACTTTC. It is translated as CSARADRAGANVLTF.

The V and J genes are TRBV12-3 or TRBV12-4 and TRBJ1-5; 8 nucleotides align to TRBD1. V gave up 4 bases and J gave up 5 bases; unmatched junction bases: 4. The CDR3 spans 14 residues. CDR3: CASSSDREDQPQHF. The DNA for the CDR3 is TGTGCCAGCAGTTCGGACAGGGAGGATCAGCCCCAGCATTTT.

This chain connects TRBV11-2 to TRBJ2-7, with 9 bases aligning to TRBD2. The CDR3 covers 13 residues. Germline V CDR1 and CDR2: SGHAT, FQNNGV. J gave up 0 bases and V 8 bases, and 2 bases lay outside the gene matches. CDR3 DNA sequence: TGTGCCAGCCAGCGGGGGGCCTCCTACGAGCAGTACTTC. Protein product: CASQRGASYEQYF.

This chain joins TRBV20-1 and TRBJ2-7; a possible D gene is TRBD2 (7 bases). Germline V gene sequence: CDR1 DFQATT, CDR2 SNEGSKA (reference sequence). The CDR3 runs 14 residues. Trimming removed 6 bases from V and 4 bases from J, with 19 bases in between. The CDR3 DNA is TGCAGTGCGAGGGGGGGCGGGAGTTTTTACGAGCAGTACTTC. It specifies CSARGGGSFYEQYF.

The rearrangement links TRBV6-1 to TRBJ2-3; 7 bases are shared with TRBD2. CDR1 and CDR2 (germline): MNHNS, SASEGT. V dropped 9 bases and J dropped 4; count of bases not matched to a gene: 16. The length of the CDR3 is 16 residues. The CDR3: CASSKGLAGVPDTQYF. In DNA, the CDR3 is TGTGCCAGTAGTAAAGGGCTGGCGGGAGTTCCAGATACGCAGTATTTT.

This clonotype was detected a few times. The V gene is TRBV5-1, the J gene TRBJ1-1, with 8 bases matching TRBD1. This CDR3 region has 19 residues. The germline V gene has CDR1 SGHRS and CDR2 YFSETQ. The V gene end was trimmed by 1 base and the J gene end by 0 bases; junction bases not matched to a gene: 14. The chain's CDR3 is CASSLFGPGQGDMNTEAFF. As DNA, the CDR3 is TGCGCCAGCAGCTTGTTTGGCCCCGGACAGGGAGACATGAACACTGAAGCTTTCTTT.

This clonotype was picked up a small number of times. The chain links TRBV7-2 to TRBJ2-3; D not certain. The V end lost 4 bases, the J end lost 5 bases, and 10 bases lay between the germline ends. The CDR3 length is 13 residues. Germline lookup yields CDR1 SGHTA and CDR2 FQGNSA. The CDR3 region has the DNA TGTGCCAGCAGCTGGGTTATTCTAGATACGCAGTATTTT. Its protein is CASSWVILDTQYF.

V gene TRBV5-1 combines with J gene TRBJ2-3; D not resolved. Trimming removed 3 bases from V and 1 base from J, with 6 bases in between. The CDR3 runs to 13 residues. The V gene's germline CDR1 is SGHRS and CDR2 YFSETQ. CDR3 sequence: CASSSQRTDTQYF. CDR3 DNA: TGCGCCAGCAGCTCCCAGCGCACAGATACGCAGTATTTT.

CDR3 DNA sequence: TGCGCCAGCAGCTCAGGGACAGCTGGAAGGGCCTACACCTTC. Its protein product is CASSSGTAGRAYTF. The rearrangement links TRBV5-1 to TRBJ1-2, with 7 bases matching TRBD1. Germline CDR1 SGHRS, CDR2 YFSETQ. V dropped 3 bases and J dropped 10; count of bases not matched to a gene: 12. The CDR3 sequence is 14 residues long.